The 32 T cell receptor beta chains below come from one sample, sequenced in a study of T cells in Graves' hyperthyroidism and ophthalmopathy. Template material for amplifying TCR beta CDR3 regions consisted of RNA transcripts. Initially, a first-round RT-PCR of the TCR CDR3 employed the HTBI primer set. TCRdb itself ran the multiplex PCR reads through MiXCR, one entry per CDR3 protein. The data contain approximately 520,000 distinct CDR3 sequences, approximately 25% of them singletons. The sequencing sample was made of blood. The receptors shown here come from a woman aged 25 to 45 with Graves' ophthalmopathy.

This clonotype has at least ten counts. The J gene is TRBJ1-1, the V gene TRBV19; unclear D gene. Germline V gene sequence: CDR1 LNHDA, CDR2 SQIVND (reference sequence). V shed 0 bases and J shed 4 bases, with 9 bases lying between them. This CDR3 contains 14 residues. The CDR3 DNA reads as TGTGCCAGTAGTATAGACGCGGGTGTCACTGAAGCTTTCTTT. Its translation: CASSIDAGVTEAFF.

The gene calls are TRBV30 and TRBJ1-6, with D hard to call. Per the germline V gene, CDR1 is GTSNPN and CDR2 is SVGIG (reference sequence). This CDR3 comprises 16 residues. V shed 4 bases and J shed 0 bases, with 13 bases lying between them. In DNA, the CDR3 is TGTGCCTGGAAAGCCGGCTGGAGCTCCTATAATTCACCCCTCCACTTT. Its translation: CAWKAGWSSYNSPLHF.

This clonotype has a count of ten or more. CDR3 in amino acids: CASSAQIRTERETQYF. The CDR3 DNA is TGTGCCAGCAGCGCACAGATCCGGACAGAGCGGGAGACCCAGTACTTC. This chain connects TRBV7-2 to TRBJ2-5; possibly TRBD1 for D (6 bases). Trimming cost V 5 bases and J 5 bases, with 21 bases left between them. The CDR3 consists of 16 residues. Germline CDR1 and CDR2: SGHTA and FQGNSA. Based on the CDR3 plus reference TRBV7-2 and TRBJ2-5, the full variable domain is GAGVSQSPSNKVTEKGKDVELRCDPISGHTALYWYRQSLGQGLEFLIYFQGNSAPDKSGLPSDRFSAERTGGSVSTLTIQRTQQEDSAVYLCASSAQIRTERETQYFGPGTRLLVL.

There are a few counts of this clonotype. J is TRBJ2-5 and V is TRBV7-2; D possibly corresponds to TRBD1 (5 bases). V lost 6 bases to trimming and J lost 5 bases, with 13 bases between them. CDR1 SGHTA and CDR2 FQGNSA come from the germline V gene. The CDR3 is made up of 13 amino acids. The CDR3 protein is CASSYSRDETQYF. CDR3 bases: TGTGCCAGCAGTTACAGCAGGGATGAGACCCAGTACTTC.

This clonotype was detected ten times or more. This chain links TRBV6-4 with TRBJ1-6; TRBD1 aligns across 10 bases. The CDR3 sequence is 13 residues long. Germline V gene data show CDR1 as MRHNA and CDR2 as SNTAGT. Trimming took 9 bases from V and 8 from J; bases not matched to a gene: 4. The CDR3 here is CARDRGIDSPLHF. The DNA of the CDR3 is TGTGCCAGGGACAGGGGGATTGATTCACCCCTCCACTTT.

This clonotype has at least ten counts. The V call is TRBV6-2 or TRBV6-3, the J call TRBJ1-1, with no clear D. The germline gives CDR1 MNHEY, CDR2 SVGEGT. Trimming took off 3 bases at V and 7 bases at J, with 9 bases between the two ends. The CDR3 has 12 amino acids. The CDR3 sequence: CASSYGQLEAFF. The CDR3, as DNA: TGTGCCAGCAGTTATGGGCAGCTTGAAGCTTTCTTT.

V gene TRBV6-5 combines with J gene TRBJ1-1; D ambiguous. Germline lookup yields CDR1 MNHEY and CDR2 SVGAGI. The CDR3 spans 14 residues. Trimming removed 2 bases at V and 3 bases at J, with 10 bases between. Here the CDR3 DNA reads TGTGCCAGCAGTTACGGTGGACTTTACACTGAAGCTTTCTTT. Its protein is CASSYGGLYTEAFF.

The gene calls are TRBV2 and TRBJ2-5, with 9 bases fitting TRBD2. Germline lookup yields CDR1 SNHLY and CDR2 FYNNEI. J was trimmed by 5 bases and V by 4 bases; bases with no gene match: 5. The CDR3 runs to 14 residues. CDR3 nucleotides: TGTGCCAGCAGTGTGGGACTAGCTCTTGAGACCCAGTACTTC. Protein product: CASSVGLALETQYF.

The rearrangement joins TRBV20-1 to TRBJ2-7; the match to TRBD1 covers 8 bases. V trimming: 6 bases; J trimming: 7 bases; junction bases outside the gene matches: 8. The CDR3 covers 12 residues. CDR1 DFQATT and CDR2 SNEGSKA come from the germline V gene (reference sequence). CDR3 sequence (DNA): TGCAGTGCCAGAAGACAGGGGTGGGAGCAGTACTTC. Its translation: CSARRQGWEQYF.

J is TRBJ2-3 and V is TRBV11-1, with TRBD2 identical over 14 bases. The junction had 4 bases not matched to a gene; V was cut back by 3 bases and J by 2 bases. Germline CDR1 reads SGHAT; CDR2 reads FQDESV (reference sequence). The CDR3 has 17 amino acids. The CDR3 loop is CASSFGLAGGYTDTQYF. The CDR3 DNA reads as TGTGCCAGCAGCTTCGGACTAGCGGGGGGATACACAGATACGCAGTATTTT.

In this sample, this clonotype turned up many times. The CDR3 nucleotides read TGTGCCAGTAGATCGGGACAGGTGGAGTACTTC. It encodes CASRSGQVEYF. This chain uses TRBV19 with TRBJ2-7; 8 nucleotides align to TRBD1. In germline, CDR1 is LNHDA, CDR2 SQIVND (reference sequence). The J segment lost 11 bases and the V segment lost 6 bases, leaving 6 bases of the junction unmatched. This CDR3 spans 11 amino acids. The complete variable domain, with remaining parts taken from reference TRBV19 and TRBJ2-7, reads DGGITQSPKYLFRKEGQNVTLSCEQNLNHDAMYWYRQDPGQGLRLIYYSQIVNDFQKGDIAEGYSVSREKKESFPLTVTSAQKNPTAFYLCASRSGQVEYFGPGTRLTVT.

V gene TRBV12-3 or TRBV12-4 combines with J gene TRBJ1-2; 8 bases fit TRBD1. The CDR3 length is 16 residues. V shed 5 bases, J shed 5 bases, and the junction held 13 bases outside the gene matches. CDR3 residues: CASSPGMAGGSYGYTF. As DNA, the CDR3 is TGTGCCAGCAGTCCCGGCATGGCAGGGGGCTCGTATGGCTACACCTTC.

This clonotype was counted between two and nine times. This chain links TRBV6-5 with TRBJ2-7; D is possibly TRBD2 (6 bases). The CDR3 has 15 amino acids. Trimming took off 0 bases at V and 2 bases at J, with 11 bases between the two ends. CDR1 MNHEY and CDR2 SVGAGI come from the germline V gene. The CDR3 region is CASSYSASETYEQYF. The CDR3 DNA sequence: TGTGCCAGCAGTTACTCGGCTAGCGAGACCTACGAGCAGTACTTC.

Ten or more counts support this clonotype. This sequence joins TRBV24-1 and TRBJ2-5, with 9 nucleotides matching TRBD1. Germline trimming cut 9 bases from V and 5 bases from J; bases unmatched to any gene: 9. CDR3 length: 14 amino acids. CDR1 and CDR2 from the germline V gene are KGHDR and SFDVKD. The CDR3 DNA reads TGTGCCACCGGGAAGGGACAGGGTGGGGAGACCCAGTACTTC. Translated: CATGKGQGGETQYF.

This clonotype occurred a few times. The gene calls are TRBV27 and TRBJ2-3, with 7 positions matching TRBD1. Germline assignment: CDR1 MNHEY and CDR2 SMNVEV (reference sequence). The V and J ends lost 6 bases and 3 bases, in that order; junction bases with no gene match: 6. This CDR3 contains 14 residues. CDR3 coding DNA: TGTGCCAGCAGCCCGACAGGGCAAACAGATACGCAGTATTTT. Translation gives CASSPTGQTDTQYF.

V and J are TRBV30 and TRBJ1-2; D gene ambiguous. This CDR3 has 12 residues. V lost 3 bases to trimming and J lost 5 bases, with 10 bases between them. CDR1 is GTSNPN and CDR2 is SVGIG in the germline V gene (reference sequence). CDR3 nucleotide sequence: TGTGCCTGGAGCGCCGCCGGTTATGGCTACACCTTC. Translation gives CAWSAAGYGYTF.

The table lists this clonotype with many counts. The chain is built from TRBV12-3 or TRBV12-4 and TRBJ1-1, with D perhaps matching TRBD1 (5 bases). The CDR3 length is 14 residues. V was pared by 5 bases and J by 7 bases, with 17 bases between. In nucleotides, the CDR3 is TGTGCCAGCAGTCTCATGGGGGGGATCAATGAAGCTTTCTTT. It specifies CASSLMGGINEAFF.

The table lists this clonotype with a count of one. This chain joins TRBV2 and TRBJ2-4, with a weak D call TRBD1 (5 bases). Germline V gene data show CDR1 as SNHLY and CDR2 as FYNNEI. The CDR3 loop spans 15 amino acids. The ends were cut back, 4 bases at V and 14 bases at J, with 24 bases in the middle. The CDR3 is CASSGILGAKNSKYF. CDR3 bases: TGTGCCAGCAGTGGTATCTTAGGGGCCAAAAACAGTAAGTACTTC.

This clonotype was detected ten times or more. For the CDR3, the DNA is TGTGCCAGCAGTGAACCCATCATCAGGGGGCGCGAGGAGACCCAGTACTTC. This codes for CASSEPIIRGREETQYF. The V gene is TRBV25-1, the J gene TRBJ2-5; the match to TRBD1 covers 8 bases. Germline assignment: CDR1 MGHDK and CDR2 SYGVNS. V shed 2 bases and J 5 bases; nucleotides not matched to a gene: 13. This CDR3 has 17 amino acids.

The V call is TRBV3-1, the J call TRBJ1-5; 9 bases align to TRBD1. Germline CDR1 LGHDT, CDR2 YNNKEL (reference sequence). This CDR3 spans 19 amino acids. The ends lost 4 bases at V and 0 bases at J; junction bases unmatched: 13. CDR3 in amino acids: CASSPHPVQGATSNQPQHF. CDR3 nucleotide sequence: TGTGCCAGCAGCCCCCATCCCGTACAGGGGGCTACTAGCAATCAGCCCCAGCATTTT.

Only one count was recorded for this clonotype. This chain uses TRBV12-3 or TRBV12-4 with TRBJ2-3; D remains unclear. Between the trimmed V and J ends, which lost 7 bases and 8 bases, there was a span of 13 bases. The CDR3 runs to 12 residues. This CDR3 reads CASNPGPGTQYF. CDR3 sequence (DNA): TGTGCCAGCAATCCCGGGCCGGGTACGCAGTATTTT.

This clonotype was seen at least ten times. This sequence joins TRBV6-4 and TRBJ1-1; TRBD1 is a possible D gene (6 bases). Per the germline V gene, CDR1 is MRHNA and CDR2 is SNTAGT. The CDR3 sequence is 18 residues long. V lost 3 bases to trimming and J lost 1 base, with 21 bases between them. For the CDR3, the DNA is TGTGCCAGCAGTGATCGATTGGGGACAATCACAGGGAACACTGAAGCTTTCTTT. Translated: CASSDRLGTITGNTEAFF.

The chain couples TRBV6-1 to TRBJ1-1; D uncertain. Germline V gene sequence: CDR1 MNHNS, CDR2 SASEGT. Trimming left V 4 bases short and J 5 bases short, with 8 bases between. This CDR3 has 12 residues. The CDR3 DNA sequence: TGTGCCAGCAGTGTGGGTAGGACTGAAGCTTTCTTT. Amino acids: CASSVGRTEAFF.

As regards this clonotype: At one boundary the junction diverges from the germline segment, which might be a read error. The chain's CDR3 is CASSETGAEQYF. In DNA, the CDR3 is TGTGCCAGCAGTGAAACGGGGGCAGAGCAGTACTTT. The chain joins TRBV6-1 to TRBJ2-7; D assignment may be TRBD1 or TRBD2 (6 bases each). CDR1 MNHNS and CDR2 SASEGT come from the germline V gene. The CDR3 runs to 12 residues.

This clonotype was seen at least ten times. The rearrangement joins TRBV9 to TRBJ1-2; 7 bases align to TRBD1. V lost 4 bases, J lost 2 bases, and 2 bases stayed unmatched. The CDR3 has 13 residues. Per germline, CDR1 SGDLS and CDR2 YYNGEE. This CDR3 reads CASSSGGNYGYTF. CDR3 nucleotides: TGTGCCAGCAGCTCAGGGGGAAACTATGGCTACACCTTC.

This clonotype was found many times. A read error is possible here, since a much larger clone lies one base away. Lacking the conserved final phenylalanine or tryptophan, this CDR3 likely reflects a read error. The chain has TRBV2 and TRBJ2-7, with TRBD1 matching over 7 bases. Trimming cost V 5 bases and J 6 bases; bases outside gene matches: 7. The germline CDR1 and CDR2 sequences are SNHLY and FYNNEI. The CDR3 length is 13 residues. CDR3 in DNA: TGTGCCAGCAGTTGGTCCCGGGACAGCGAGCAGTACCTC. This translates into CASSWSRDSEQYL.

As regards this clonotype: This is likely a read error, given that the CDR3 carries no conserved phenylalanine or tryptophan at its end. V and J are TRBV2 and TRBJ1-5; D call uncertain. The germline CDR1 and CDR2 sequences are SNHLY and FYNNEI. The CDR3 length is 11 residues. CDR3 nucleotides: TGTTCCAGCAGTGTAGGACAGCCCCAGCATGTT. As protein: CSSSVGQPQHV.

This clonotype was observed a few times. The chain links TRBV5-4 to TRBJ1-1, with D tentatively TRBD1 (5 bases). CDR1 and CDR2 from the germline V gene are SGHNT and YYREEE (reference sequence). The CDR3 totals 18 residues. With 1 base removed from V and 7 bases from J, the gap between germline ends came to 26 bases. CDR3 sequence: CASSLNPGRALSYGEAFF. The CDR3 DNA follows: TGTGCCAGCAGCTTGAATCCGGGGCGCGCTCTTTCTTACGGTGAAGCTTTCTTT.

The genes are TRBV6-5 and TRBJ2-5; TRBD1 might be the D (7 bases). The germline CDR1 and CDR2 sequences are MNHEY and SVGAGI. Trimming removed 2 bases from V and 4 bases from J, with 14 bases in between. This CDR3 region has 15 residues. The CDR3 bases are TGTGCCAGCAGTTACCACGGGACAGCGGGAGAGACCCAGTACTTC. Protein: CASSYHGTAGETQYF.

This clonotype appeared a few times. The V gene is TRBV3-1, the J gene TRBJ1-2, with no clear D. The germline V gene has CDR1 LGHDT and CDR2 YNNKEL (reference sequence). The V end lost 0 bases, the J end lost 8 bases, and 13 bases lay between the germline ends. The CDR3 consists of 14 residues. The CDR3 sequence: CASSQDVRVEGYTF. The CDR3 DNA follows: TGTGCCAGCAGCCAAGACGTCCGGGTTGAGGGCTACACCTTC.

This clonotype has at least ten counts. The rearrangement joins TRBV6-2 or TRBV6-3 to TRBJ1-2, with 9 nucleotides matching TRBD1. The J segment lost 4 bases and the V segment lost 4 bases, leaving 4 bases of the junction unmatched. The CDR3 spans 14 residues. Germline V gives CDR1 MNHEY, CDR2 SVGEGT. The CDR3 protein is CASSSTGGVYGYTF. CDR3 sequence (DNA): TGTGCCAGCAGTTCAACAGGGGGCGTCTATGGCTACACCTTC.

This clonotype was picked up many times. The chain uses TRBV6-2 or TRBV6-3 and TRBJ1-5, with D hard to call. The CDR3 runs to 15 residues. Germline V gene data show CDR1 as MNHEY and CDR2 as SVGEGT. Deletions cut 0 bases from V and 4 bases from J, with 10 bases between. CDR3 sequence reads: CASSYSRRGNQPQHF. The CDR3 DNA is TGTGCCAGCAGTTACTCGAGACGGGGTAATCAGCCCCAGCATTTT.